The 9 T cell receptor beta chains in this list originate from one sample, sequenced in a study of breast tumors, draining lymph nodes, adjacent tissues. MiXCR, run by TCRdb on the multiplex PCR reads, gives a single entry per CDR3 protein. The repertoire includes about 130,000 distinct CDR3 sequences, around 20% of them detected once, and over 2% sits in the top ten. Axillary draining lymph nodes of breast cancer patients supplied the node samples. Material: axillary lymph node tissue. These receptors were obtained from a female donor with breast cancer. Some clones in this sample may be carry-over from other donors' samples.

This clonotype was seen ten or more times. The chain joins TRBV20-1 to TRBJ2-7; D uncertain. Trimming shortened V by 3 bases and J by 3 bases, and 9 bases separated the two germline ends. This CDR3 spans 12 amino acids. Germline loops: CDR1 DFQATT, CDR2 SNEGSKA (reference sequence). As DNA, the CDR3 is TGCAGTGCTAGCAGAGACGGCTACGAGCAGTACTTC. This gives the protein CSASRDGYEQYF.

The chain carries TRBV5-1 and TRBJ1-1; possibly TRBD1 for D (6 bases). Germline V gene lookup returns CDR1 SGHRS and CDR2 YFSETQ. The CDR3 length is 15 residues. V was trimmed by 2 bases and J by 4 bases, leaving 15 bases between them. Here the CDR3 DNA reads TGCGCCAGCAGCTTCGATCGGGGGGCGGGCACTGAAGCTTTCTTT. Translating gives CASSFDRGAGTEAFF.

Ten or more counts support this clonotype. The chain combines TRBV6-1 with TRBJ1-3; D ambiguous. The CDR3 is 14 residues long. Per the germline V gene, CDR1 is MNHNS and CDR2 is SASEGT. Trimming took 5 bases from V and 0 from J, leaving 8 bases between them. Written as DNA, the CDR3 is TGTGCCAGCAGTACCGGGAGCTCTGGAAACACCATATATTTT. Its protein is CASSTGSSGNTIYF.

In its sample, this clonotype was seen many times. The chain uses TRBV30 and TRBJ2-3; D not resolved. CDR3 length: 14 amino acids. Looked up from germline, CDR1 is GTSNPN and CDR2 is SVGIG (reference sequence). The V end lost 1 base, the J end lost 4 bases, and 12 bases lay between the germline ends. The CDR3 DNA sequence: TGTGCCTGGAGTGACGTACTAAAAGCAGATACGCAGTATTTT. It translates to CAWSDVLKADTQYF.

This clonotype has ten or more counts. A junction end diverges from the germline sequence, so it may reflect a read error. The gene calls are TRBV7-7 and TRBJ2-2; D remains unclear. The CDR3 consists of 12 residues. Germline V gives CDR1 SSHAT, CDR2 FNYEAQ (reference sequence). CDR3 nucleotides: TGTGCTAGCAGCTTATCGGGCGGGGAGCTGTTTTTT. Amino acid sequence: CASSLSGGELFF. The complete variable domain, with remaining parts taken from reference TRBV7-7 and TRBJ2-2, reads GAGVSQSPRYKVTKRGQDVTLRCDPISSHATLYWYQQALGQGPEFLTYFNYEAQPDKSGLPSDRFSAERPEGSISTLTIQRTEQRDSAMYRCASSLSGGELFFGEGSRLTVL.

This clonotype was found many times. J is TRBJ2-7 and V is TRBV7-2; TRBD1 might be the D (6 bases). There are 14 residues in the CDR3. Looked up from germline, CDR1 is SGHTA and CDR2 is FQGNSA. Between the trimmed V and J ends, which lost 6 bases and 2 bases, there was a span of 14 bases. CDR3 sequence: CASSFDRSAYEQYF. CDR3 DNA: TGTGCCAGCAGTTTCGACAGGAGTGCCTACGAGCAGTACTTC.

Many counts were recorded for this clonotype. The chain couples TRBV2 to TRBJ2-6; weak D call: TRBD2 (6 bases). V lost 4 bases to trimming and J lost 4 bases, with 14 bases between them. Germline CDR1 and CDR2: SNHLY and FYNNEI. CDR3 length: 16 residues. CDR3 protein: CASSGRGAGGANVLTF. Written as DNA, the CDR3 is TGTGCCAGCAGTGGGAGAGGGGCGGGGGGGGCCAACGTCCTGACTTTC.

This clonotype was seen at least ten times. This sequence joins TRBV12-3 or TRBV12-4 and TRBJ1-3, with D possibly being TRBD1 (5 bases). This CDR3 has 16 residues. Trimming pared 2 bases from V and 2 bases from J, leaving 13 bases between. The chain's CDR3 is CASSLFKGFTGNTIYF. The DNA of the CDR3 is TGTGCCAGCAGTTTATTTAAGGGGTTTACTGGAAACACCATATATTTT.

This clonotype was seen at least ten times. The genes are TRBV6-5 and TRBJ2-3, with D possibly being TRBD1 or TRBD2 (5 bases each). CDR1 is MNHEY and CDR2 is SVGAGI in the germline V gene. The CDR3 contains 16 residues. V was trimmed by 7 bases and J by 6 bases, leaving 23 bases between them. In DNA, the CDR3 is TGTGCCAGCACCCGAGATGGGACGGCGGATGTCGATACGCAGTATTTT. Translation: CASTRDGTADVDTQYF.